One TCR beta chain is described in this entry. Its specificity is not known. This specimen belongs to a study of brain metastases from non-small cell lung cancer. After removal of 4 bases from V and 5 bases from J, the junction contained 4 bases not matched to a gene. Per the germline V gene, CDR1 is LNHDA and CDR2 is SQIVND (reference sequence). The CDR3 is 13 residues long. Study results and limitations: Brain metastases shared most TCR repertoire with primaries, with sparse T cells. Fewer infiltrating T cells were found in brain metastases than primaries.

Assay used: immunoSEQ multiplex PCR; TCRdb lists only in-frame clones, some missing. The sample includes about 4,600 clones, roughly 84% of them seen just once. The V call is TRBV19, the J call TRBJ1-2; 7 nucleotides line up with TRBD1. The sequenced sample was tissue from a brain metastasis. The sequence was collected from a donor aged 40 or older with non-small cell lung cancer. CDR3: CASSTGTAYGYTF. The CDR3 coding sequence is TGTGCCAGTAGTACCGGGACAGCATATGGCTACACCTTC.